The entry that follows covers one T cell receptor (beta chain) sequence. These data are taken from a study of T-cell reconstitution after alpha-beta-depleted transplantation in children. Unique molecular identifiers featured in how the TCRbeta library was prepared. TCRdb recomputed calls from the PCR reads with MiXCR, one row per CDR3 protein. The sample includes 600,000 to 700,000 distinct CDR3 sequences, roughly 15% seen only once; the top ten take 1.1%. The CDR3 is made up of 14 amino acids. From germline, CDR1 is DFQATT and CDR2 SNEGSKA (reference sequence). V dropped 3 bases and J dropped 1 base, with 12 bases sitting between them.

J is TRBJ2-5 and V is TRBV20-1; weak D call: TRBD2 (6 bases). The TCR was taken from a human donor who donated a stem cell graft to a child with acute myeloid leukemia. The material was PBMCs from the stem cell graft donor, obtained from the stem cell graft. CDR3 loop: CSARAGDSQETQYF. DNA for the CDR3: TGCAGTGCTAGGGCTGGGGACTCCCAAGAGACCCAGTACTTC.